This T cell receptor beta chain was identified during a study of T cell responses to AZD1222 COVID-19 vaccine. General study points: Spike-spanning, vaccine-associated CD4 TCRs were dominant at 160-218 and 743-854. Donors in the cohort were predominantly white British and more often female, and clonal diversity was possibly underestimated.

Concerning this clone: Its antigen is as yet unknown.

The table came from immunoSEQ multiplex PCR; TCRdb's copy has only in-frame clones and leaves some out. In the table there are 150,000 to 200,000 clones, 91% of which are singletons. From germline, CDR1 is GTSNPN and CDR2 SVGIG (reference sequence). This CDR3 comprises 13 residues. V was shortened by 0 bases and J by 7 bases, with 12 bases between the two germline ends. V and J are TRBV30 and TRBJ1-2, with D possibly being TRBD1 (6 bases). Sample: peripheral blood, taken 28 days after the second AZD1222 dose. This TCR derives from an adult who received the AZD1222 COVID-19 vaccine. CDR3 region: CAWSVGGSLGYTF. DNA of the CDR3: TGTGCCTGGAGTGTAGGGGGTTCCCTTGGCTACACCTTC.